This TCR beta chain is from a study of blood T cell repertoires in COVID-19. Study-wide background: Both acute and convalescent COVID-19 samples were obtained from the United States, Italy and Spain.

This clone has a handful of counts. Some clones are missing from TCRdb's copy, which holds only in-frame ones; the method was immunoSEQ multiplex PCR. The sample lists about 340,000 clones; around 88% were seen once. CDR1 and CDR2 (germline): SGHTA, FQGNSA. The CDR3 totals 14 residues. V was clipped by 2 bases and J by 4 bases, with 9 bases between them. The receptor's source is a man in his thirties or forties with active or convalescent COVID-19. This chain uses TRBV7-2 with TRBJ1-5; D might be TRBD1 (6 bases). The specimen was peripheral blood. This CDR3 is CASSLLGQNQPQHF. The CDR3 DNA reads as TGTGCCAGCAGCTTACTCGGACAGAATCAGCCCCAGCATTTT.